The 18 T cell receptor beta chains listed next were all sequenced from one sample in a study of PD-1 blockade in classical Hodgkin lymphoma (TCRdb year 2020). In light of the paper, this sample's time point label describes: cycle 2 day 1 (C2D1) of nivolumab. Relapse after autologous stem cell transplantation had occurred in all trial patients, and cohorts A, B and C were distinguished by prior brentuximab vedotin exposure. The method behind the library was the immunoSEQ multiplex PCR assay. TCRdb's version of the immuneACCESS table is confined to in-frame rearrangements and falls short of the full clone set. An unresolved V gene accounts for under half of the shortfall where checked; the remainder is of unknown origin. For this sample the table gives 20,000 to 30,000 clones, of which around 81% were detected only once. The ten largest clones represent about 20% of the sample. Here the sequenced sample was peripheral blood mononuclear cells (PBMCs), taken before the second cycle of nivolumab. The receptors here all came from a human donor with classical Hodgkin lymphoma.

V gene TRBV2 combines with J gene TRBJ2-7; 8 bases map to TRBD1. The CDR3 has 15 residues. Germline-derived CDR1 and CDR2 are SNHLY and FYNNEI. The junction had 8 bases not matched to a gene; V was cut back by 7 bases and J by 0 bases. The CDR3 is CASMTRDRSSYEQYF. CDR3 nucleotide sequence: TGTGCCAGCATGACACGGGACAGGAGCTCCTACGAGCAGTACTTC.

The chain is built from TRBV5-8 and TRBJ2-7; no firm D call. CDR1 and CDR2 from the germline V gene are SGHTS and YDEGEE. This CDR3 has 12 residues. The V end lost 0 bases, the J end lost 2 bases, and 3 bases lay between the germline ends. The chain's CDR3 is CASSLEAYEQYF. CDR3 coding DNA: TGTGCCAGCAGCTTGGAGGCCTACGAGCAGTACTTC.

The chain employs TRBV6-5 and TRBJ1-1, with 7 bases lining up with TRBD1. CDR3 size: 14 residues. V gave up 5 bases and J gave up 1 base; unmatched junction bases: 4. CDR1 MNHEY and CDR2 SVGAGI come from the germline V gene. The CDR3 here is CASSTTGANTEAFF. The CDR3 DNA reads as TGTGCCAGCAGTACCACAGGGGCGAACACTGAAGCTTTCTTT.

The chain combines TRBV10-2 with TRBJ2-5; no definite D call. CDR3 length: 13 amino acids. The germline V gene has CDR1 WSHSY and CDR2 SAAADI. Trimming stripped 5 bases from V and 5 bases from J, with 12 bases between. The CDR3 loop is CASSIGSRETQYF. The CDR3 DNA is TGCGCCAGCAGTATTGGTAGCCGGGAGACCCAGTACTTC.

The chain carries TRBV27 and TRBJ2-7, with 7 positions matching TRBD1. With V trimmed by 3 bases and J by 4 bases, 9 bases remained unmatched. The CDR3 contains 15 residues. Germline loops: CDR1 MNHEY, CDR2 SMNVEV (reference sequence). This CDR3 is CASSFGRGWSYEQYF. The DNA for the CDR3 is TGTGCCAGCAGTTTTGGCAGGGGGTGGTCTTACGAGCAGTACTTC.

CDR3 sequence reads: CASRMWGQGNNEQFF. The CDR3 DNA reads TGTGCCAGCCGGATGTGGGGACAGGGTAACAATGAGCAGTTCTTC. The chain couples TRBV5-6 to TRBJ2-1, with 9 nucleotides matching TRBD1. Per germline, CDR1 SGHDT and CDR2 YYEEEE. The CDR3 extends over 15 amino acids. The ends lost 7 bases at V and 5 bases at J; junction bases unmatched: 10.

The CDR3 DNA reads TGTGCCAGTAGTATCCAGGCCCTCGGTGCCAACGTCCTGACTTTC. It yields the protein CASSIQALGANVLTF. This chain connects TRBV19 to TRBJ2-6, with D unclear. Trimming removed 3 bases at V and 7 bases at J, with 13 bases between. Germline loops: CDR1 LNHDA, CDR2 SQIVND (reference sequence). This CDR3 is built from 15 residues.

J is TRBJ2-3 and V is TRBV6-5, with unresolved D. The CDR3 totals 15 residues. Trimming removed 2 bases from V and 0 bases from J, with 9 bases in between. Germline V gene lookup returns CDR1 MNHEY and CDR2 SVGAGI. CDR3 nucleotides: TGTGCCAGCAGTTACGTGGATCCTAGCACAGATACGCAGTATTTT. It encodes CASSYVDPSTDTQYF.

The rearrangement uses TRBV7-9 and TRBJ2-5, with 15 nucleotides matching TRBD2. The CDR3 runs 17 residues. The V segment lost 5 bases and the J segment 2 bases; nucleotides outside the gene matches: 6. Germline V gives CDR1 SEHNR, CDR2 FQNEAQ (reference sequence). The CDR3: CASSLGTSGRPQETQYF. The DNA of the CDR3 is TGTGCCAGCAGCCTCGGGACTAGCGGGAGGCCTCAAGAGACCCAGTACTTC.

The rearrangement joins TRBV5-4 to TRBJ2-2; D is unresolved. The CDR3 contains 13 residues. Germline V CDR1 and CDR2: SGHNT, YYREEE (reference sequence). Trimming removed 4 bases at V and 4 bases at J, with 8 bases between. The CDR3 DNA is TGTGCCAGCAGCCCGGTACCCACCGGGGAGCTGTTTTTT. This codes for CASSPVPTGELFF. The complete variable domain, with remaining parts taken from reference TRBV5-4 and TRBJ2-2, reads ETGVTQSPTHLIKTRGQQVTLRCSSQSGHNTVSWYQQALGQGPQFIFQYYREEENGRGNFPPRFSGLQFPNYSSELNVNALELDDSALYLCASSPVPTGELFFGEGSRLTVL.

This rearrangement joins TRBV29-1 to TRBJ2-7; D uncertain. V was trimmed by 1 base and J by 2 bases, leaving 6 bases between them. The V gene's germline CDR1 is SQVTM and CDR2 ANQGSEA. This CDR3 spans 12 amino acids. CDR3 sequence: CSVEVSTYEQYF. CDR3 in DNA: TGCAGCGTTGAAGTTAGCACCTACGAGCAGTACTTC.

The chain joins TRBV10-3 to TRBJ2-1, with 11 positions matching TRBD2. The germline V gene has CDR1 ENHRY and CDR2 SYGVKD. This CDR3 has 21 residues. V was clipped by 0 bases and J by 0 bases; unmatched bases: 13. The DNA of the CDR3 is TGTGCCATCAGTGAGTCGACTATGGGACTAGCGGTGATGAGCTCCTACAATGAGCAGTTCTTC. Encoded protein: CAISESTMGLAVMSSYNEQFF.

The CDR3 nucleotides read TGTGCCAGCAGCTCCGAAGCGGGAGGGGCAGATACGCAGTATTTT. This codes for CASSSEAGGADTQYF. The chain joins TRBV5-4 to TRBJ2-3; 10 nucleotides line up with TRBD2. This CDR3 has 15 amino acids. Looked up from germline, CDR1 is SGHNT and CDR2 is YYREEE (reference sequence). The junction had 5 bases not matched to a gene; V was cut back by 3 bases and J by 4 bases.

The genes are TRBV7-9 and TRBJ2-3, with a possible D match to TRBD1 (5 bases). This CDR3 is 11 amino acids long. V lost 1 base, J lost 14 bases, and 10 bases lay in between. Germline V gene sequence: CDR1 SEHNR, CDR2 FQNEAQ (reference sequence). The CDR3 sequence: CASSLGHQGYF. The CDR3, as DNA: TGTGCCAGCAGCTTAGGCCACCAGGGGTATTTT.

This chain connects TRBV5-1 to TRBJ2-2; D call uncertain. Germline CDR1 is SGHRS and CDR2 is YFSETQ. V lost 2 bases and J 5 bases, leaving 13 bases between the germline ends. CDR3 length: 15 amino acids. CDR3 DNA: TGCGCCAGCAGCTTAGGCACCGTCCCAACCGGGGAGCTGTTTTTT. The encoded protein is CASSLGTVPTGELFF.

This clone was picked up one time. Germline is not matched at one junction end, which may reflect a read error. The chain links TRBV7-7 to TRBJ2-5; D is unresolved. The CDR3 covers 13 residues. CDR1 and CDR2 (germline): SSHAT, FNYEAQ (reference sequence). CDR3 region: CASSLGLQETQYF. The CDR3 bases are TGTGCTAGCAGCTTAGGCCTCCAAGAGACCCAGTACTTC.

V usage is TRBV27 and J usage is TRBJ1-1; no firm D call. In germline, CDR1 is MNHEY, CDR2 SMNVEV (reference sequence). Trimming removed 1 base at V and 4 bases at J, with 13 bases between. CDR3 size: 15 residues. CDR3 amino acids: CASSLFGRGATEAFF. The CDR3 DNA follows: TGTGCCAGCAGTTTATTTGGGCGAGGCGCCACTGAAGCTTTCTTT.

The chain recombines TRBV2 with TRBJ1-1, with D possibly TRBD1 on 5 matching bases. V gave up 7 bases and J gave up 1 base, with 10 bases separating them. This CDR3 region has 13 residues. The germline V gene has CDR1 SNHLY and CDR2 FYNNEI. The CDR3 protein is CASMVDKNTEAFF. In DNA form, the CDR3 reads TGTGCCAGCATGGTGGACAAGAACACTGAAGCTTTCTTT.